The 22 T cell receptor beta chains in this list originate from one sample, sequenced in a study of T cell repertoires in cytomegalovirus infection. The antigens these receptors bind are not known. Via MiXCR, TCRdb re-called the reads, giving one row per CDR3 protein. The sample holds over 120,000 distinct CDR3 sequences, approximately 30% seen once. Sequenced here: CD8+ T cells from cultured PBMCs, sampled from culture after CMV antigen stimulation. The receptors stem from a human donor in good health (CMV status not recorded). Some clones in this sample may be carry-over from other donors' samples.

V gene TRBV6-6 combines with J gene TRBJ1-1; D gene ambiguous. CDR3 length equals 15 residues. The germline CDR1 and CDR2 sequences are MNHNY and SVGAGI (reference sequence). V lost 1 base and J 3 bases, leaving 12 bases between the germline ends. The CDR3 sequence is CASSYLAAWDTEAFF. The CDR3 DNA sequence: TGTGCCAGCAGTTACTTGGCCGCCTGGGACACTGAAGCTTTCTTT.

V usage is TRBV27 and J usage is TRBJ2-1, with 9 positions matching TRBD2. Losses at the gene ends were 5 bases for V and 2 bases for J; bases not matched to a gene: 4. The CDR3 extends over 15 amino acids. Germline V CDR1 and CDR2: MNHEY, SMNVEV (reference sequence). This CDR3 reads CASSSGGLPYNEQFF. DNA of the CDR3: TGTGCCAGCAGTAGCGGGGGGCTCCCCTACAATGAGCAGTTCTTC.

This chain uses TRBV28 with TRBJ1-1; tentatively, D is TRBD1 (6 bases). Looked up from germline, CDR1 is MDHEN and CDR2 is SYDVKM. This CDR3 contains 15 residues. V was cut by 1 base and J by 0 bases, with 9 bases left in between. The DNA of the CDR3 is TGTGCCAGCAGTTTATTACCAGGGGTGAACACTGAAGCTTTCTTT. Encoded protein: CASSLLPGVNTEAFF. Using reference TRBV28 and TRBJ1-1 for the parts outside the CDR3, the full variable domain is DVKVTQSSRYLVKRTGEKVFLECVQDMDHENMFWYRQDPGLGLRLIYFSYDVKMKEKGDIPEGYSVSREKKERFSLILESASTNQTSMYLCASSLLPGVNTEAFFGQGTRLTVV.

This clonotype was detected ten times or more. The rearrangement uses TRBV20-1 and TRBJ2-5; TRBD2 matches 11 bases. The ends lost 3 bases at V and 2 bases at J; junction bases unmatched: 11. This CDR3 is built from 17 residues. CDR1 and CDR2 (germline): DFQATT, SNEGSKA (reference sequence). The CDR3 nucleotides are TGCAGTGCTAGGGGGACCACTAGCGGGGGCCCACAAGAGACCCAGTACTTC. This gives the protein CSARGTTSGGPQETQYF.

This clonotype was seen just once. The rearrangement joins TRBV27 to TRBJ2-3; tentatively, D is TRBD2 (7 bases). Germline CDR1 reads MNHEY; CDR2 reads SMNVEV (reference sequence). The CDR3 sequence is 15 residues long. Trimming pared 2 bases from V and 2 bases from J, leaving 11 bases between. Here the CDR3 reads CASSLIRGATDTQYF. Here the CDR3 DNA reads TGTGCCAGCAGTTTAATCCGGGGGGCCACAGATACGCAGTATTTT.

This clonotype has just a few counts. The rearrangement joins TRBV6-5 to TRBJ1-1; 7 nucleotides line up with TRBD1. The junction had 9 bases not matched to a gene; V was cut back by 0 bases and J by 8 bases. There are 15 residues in the CDR3. Germline CDR1 reads MNHEY; CDR2 reads SVGAGI. CDR3 DNA sequence: TGTGCCAGCAGTTACTCTCCCCGAGGACAGGCCGAAGCTTTCTTT. Protein product: CASSYSPRGQAEAFF.

The chain combines TRBV14 with TRBJ2-7; tentative D call: TRBD2 (6 bases). Per the germline V gene, CDR1 is SGHDN and CDR2 is FVKESK. The CDR3 loop spans 16 amino acids. V lost 2 bases, J lost 4 bases, and 18 bases lay in between. The CDR3 loop is CASSQNAGLMIYEQYF. The CDR3 DNA reads as TGTGCCAGCAGCCAAAATGCGGGACTTATGATTTACGAGCAGTACTTC.

This clonotype has at least ten counts. CDR3 amino acids: CASIKGTGPHTEAFF. The CDR3, as DNA: TGTGCCAGTATCAAAGGGACAGGCCCACACACTGAAGCTTTCTTT. The genes are TRBV19 and TRBJ1-1; TRBD1 matches 8 bases. Germline V gene sequence: CDR1 LNHDA, CDR2 SQIVND (reference sequence). The junction had 10 bases not matched to a gene; V was cut back by 7 bases and J by 3 bases. The CDR3 is 15 residues long.

The chain uses TRBV30 and TRBJ2-7, with D perhaps given as TRBD1 or TRBD2 (5 bases each). Germline V CDR1 and CDR2: GTSNPN, SVGIG (reference sequence). This CDR3 is built from 13 residues. Deletions cut 0 bases from V and 6 bases from J, with 12 bases between. CDR3 residues: CAWSVQASSEQYF. The DNA of the CDR3 is TGTGCCTGGAGTGTACAGGCTAGCTCCGAGCAGTACTTC.

This clonotype turned up a few times. CDR3 in DNA: TGTGCCAGCCGAGTCCTTGCGAACACCGGGGAGCTGTTTTTT. It encodes CASRVLANTGELFF. The rearrangement links TRBV12-3 or TRBV12-4 to TRBJ2-2; D remains unclear. The germline V and J ends were trimmed by 8 bases and 0 bases, with 10 bases remaining between them. This CDR3 is 14 amino acids long.

This clonotype was recorded at least ten times. This chain joins TRBV28 and TRBJ1-5; no clear D gene. The CDR3 has 15 residues. Trimming removed 7 bases from V and 0 bases from J, with 13 bases in between. Germline V gene lookup returns CDR1 MDHEN and CDR2 SYDVKM. The CDR3 DNA is TGTGCCAGCATCTCAGGAGCGTATAGCAATCAGCCCCAGCATTTT. This encodes CASISGAYSNQPQHF. Based on the CDR3 plus reference TRBV28 and TRBJ1-5, the full variable domain is DVKVTQSSRYLVKRTGEKVFLECVQDMDHENMFWYRQDPGLGLRLIYFSYDVKMKEKGDIPEGYSVSREKKERFSLILESASTNQTSMYLCASISGAYSNQPQHFGDGTRLSIL.

The V gene is TRBV6-2 or TRBV6-3, the J gene TRBJ1-1; D may be TRBD1 (5 bases). The CDR3 runs to 16 residues. Germline V gives CDR1 MNHEY, CDR2 SVGEGT. V was trimmed by 4 bases and J by 3 bases, leaving 18 bases between them. The CDR3 coding sequence is TGTGCCAGCAGTTTGGAAATCGGGGCCGGCGACACTGAAGCTTTCTTT. Its protein product is CASSLEIGAGDTEAFF.

This clonotype occurred a few times. V and J are TRBV11-2 and TRBJ2-5; D might be TRBD2 (5 bases). Trimming took 1 base from V and 6 from J, leaving 18 bases between them. The germline V gene encodes CDR1 SGHAT and CDR2 FQNNGV. CDR3 size: 16 residues. CDR3: CASSLAPDGVGKTQYF. CDR3 DNA sequence: TGTGCCAGCAGCTTAGCCCCGGACGGGGTGGGGAAGACCCAGTACTTC.

The genes are TRBV24-1 and TRBJ2-1, with 12 bases lining up with TRBD1. CDR3 length: 16 residues. V was clipped by 3 bases and J by 8 bases; unmatched bases: 7. CDR1 and CDR2 (germline): KGHDR, SFDVKD. CDR3 bases: TGTGCCACCAGTGATCAGCCGGGACAGGGGGCATATGAGCAGTTCTTC. Protein sequence: CATSDQPGQGAYEQFF.

This clonotype appeared a few times. The chain couples TRBV2 to TRBJ2-7; D is perhaps TRBD2 (6 bases). The germline gives CDR1 SNHLY, CDR2 FYNNEI. The CDR3 has 14 residues. Trimming removed 6 bases at V and 3 bases at J, with 15 bases between. The DNA of the CDR3 is TGTGCCAGCAGGGACCCCCGGGAGTTCTACGAGCAGTACTTC. Translation gives CASRDPREFYEQYF. The complete variable domain, with remaining parts taken from reference TRBV2 and TRBJ2-7, reads EPEVTQTPSHQVTQMGQEVILRCVPISNHLYFYWYRQILGQKVEFLVSFYNNEISEKSEIFDDQFSVERPDGSNFTLKIRSTKLEDSAMYFCASRDPREFYEQYFGPGTRLTVT.

The chain uses TRBV6-5 and TRBJ2-1, with unresolved D. Germline V gives CDR1 MNHEY, CDR2 SVGAGI. Trimming left V 0 bases short and J 2 bases short, with 8 bases between. This CDR3 has 15 amino acids. CDR3 in amino acids: CASSYSYGPYNEQFF. The DNA of the CDR3 is TGTGCCAGCAGTTACTCGTACGGGCCCTACAATGAGCAGTTCTTC.

V usage is TRBV7-4 and J usage is TRBJ1-1; 7 nucleotides align to TRBD1. Germline V lookup: CDR1 SGHVT, CDR2 SQSDAQ. V shed 5 bases, J shed 1 base, and the junction held 4 bases outside the gene matches. This CDR3 has 14 amino acids. The CDR3 is CASSNRDRNTEAFF. CDR3 nucleotides: TGTGCCAGCAGCAACCGGGACAGGAACACTGAAGCTTTCTTT. Full variable domain (rest looked up from reference TRBV7-4 and TRBJ1-1): GAGVSQSPRYKVAKRGRDVALRCDSISGHVTLYWYRQTLGQGSEVLTYSQSDAQRDKSGRPSGRFSAERPERSVSTLKIQRTEQGDSAVYLCASSNRDRNTEAFFGQGTRLTVV.

J is TRBJ1-1 and V is TRBV4-1; D not certain. The ends were cut back, 4 bases at V and 4 bases at J, with 10 bases in the middle. CDR3 length: 13 residues. Per germline, CDR1 MGHRA and CDR2 YSYEKL. The chain's CDR3 is CASSRTHGTEAFF. CDR3 in DNA: TGCGCCAGCAGCCGCACTCATGGCACTGAAGCTTTCTTT.

The chain is built from TRBV12-3 or TRBV12-4 and TRBJ1-5; no firm D call. V lost 5 bases to trimming and J lost 11 bases, with 22 bases between them. The CDR3 has 15 residues. The CDR3 region is CASSSRFSFPPAQHF. The CDR3 bases are TGTGCCAGCAGTAGCAGGTTCAGTTTTCCCCCGGCCCAGCATTTT.

Many counts were recorded for this clonotype. The V gene is TRBV7-2, the J gene TRBJ2-1; TRBD1 might be the D (5 bases). In germline, CDR1 is SGHTA, CDR2 FQGNSA. V was shortened by 3 bases and J by 9 bases, with 18 bases between the two germline ends. The CDR3 loop spans 15 amino acids. The CDR3 sequence is CASSFRVISWGEQFF. The DNA of the CDR3 is TGTGCCAGCAGCTTCAGGGTAATTTCCTGGGGTGAGCAGTTCTTC.

This clonotype was seen just once. This chain connects TRBV5-4 to TRBJ2-3; TRBD2 is a possible D gene (5 bases). CDR1 is SGHNT and CDR2 is YYREEE in the germline V gene (reference sequence). The CDR3 totals 13 residues. Trimming shortened V by 4 bases and J by 1 base, and 7 bases separated the two germline ends. The CDR3 here is CASSVRGTDTQYF. The CDR3 DNA reads as TGTGCCAGCAGCGTGCGGGGCACAGATACGCAGTATTTT.

V and J are TRBV4-1 and TRBJ2-3; D gene unclear. The germline gives CDR1 MGHRA, CDR2 YSYEKL. This CDR3 spans 15 amino acids. The V gene lost 1 base and the J gene lost 0 bases, with 8 bases spanning the gap. The chain's CDR3 is CASSQAPGSTDTQYF. In DNA form, the CDR3 reads TGCGCCAGCAGCCAAGCGCCGGGTAGCACAGATACGCAGTATTTT.